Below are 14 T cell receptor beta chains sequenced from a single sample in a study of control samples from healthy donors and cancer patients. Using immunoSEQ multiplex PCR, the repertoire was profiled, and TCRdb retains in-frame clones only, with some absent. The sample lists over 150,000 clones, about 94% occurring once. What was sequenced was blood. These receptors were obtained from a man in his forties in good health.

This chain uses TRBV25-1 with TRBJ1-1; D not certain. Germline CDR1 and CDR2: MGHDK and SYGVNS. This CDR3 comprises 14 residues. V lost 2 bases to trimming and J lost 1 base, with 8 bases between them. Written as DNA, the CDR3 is TGTGCCAGCAGTGAAGTCGGCAGGAACACTGAAGCTTTCTTT. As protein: CASSEVGRNTEAFF.

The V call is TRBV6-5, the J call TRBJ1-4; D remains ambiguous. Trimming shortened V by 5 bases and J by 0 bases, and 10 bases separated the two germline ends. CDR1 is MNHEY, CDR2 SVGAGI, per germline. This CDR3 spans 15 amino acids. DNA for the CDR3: TGTGCCAGCAGTCCAGGTCCCGCAACTAATGAAAAACTGTTTTTT. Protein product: CASSPGPATNEKLFF.

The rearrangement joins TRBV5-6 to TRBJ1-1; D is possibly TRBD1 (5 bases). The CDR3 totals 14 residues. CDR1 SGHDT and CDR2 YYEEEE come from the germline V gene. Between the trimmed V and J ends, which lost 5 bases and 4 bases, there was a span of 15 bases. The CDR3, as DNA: TGTGCCAGCAGTCCAGGGACCCGGGGCACTGAAGCTTTCTTT. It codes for CASSPGTRGTEAFF.

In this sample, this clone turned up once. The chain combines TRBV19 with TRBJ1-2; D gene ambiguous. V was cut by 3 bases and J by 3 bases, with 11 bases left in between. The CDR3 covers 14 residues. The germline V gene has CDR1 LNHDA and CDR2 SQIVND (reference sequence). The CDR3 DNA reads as TGTGCCAGTAGTATGTATACGACTGACTATGGCTACACCTTC. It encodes CASSMYTTDYGYTF.

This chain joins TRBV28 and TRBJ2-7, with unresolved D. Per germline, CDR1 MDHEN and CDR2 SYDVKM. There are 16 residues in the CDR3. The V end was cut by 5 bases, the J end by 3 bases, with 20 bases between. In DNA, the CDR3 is TGTGCCAGCAGTACCCCCGCGTCCTTTTCGATCTACGAGCAGTACTTC. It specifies CASSTPASFSIYEQYF.

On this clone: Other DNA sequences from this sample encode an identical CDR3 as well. CDR3 bases: TGTGCCAGCAGTTACTCAGGGGGGGACACCGGGGAGCTGTTTTTT. It codes for CASSYSGGDTGELFF. The chain joins TRBV6-2 or TRBV6-3 to TRBJ2-2, with D perhaps matching TRBD2 (7 bases). CDR1 is MNHEY, CDR2 SVGEGT, per germline. V dropped 0 bases and J dropped 3 bases, with 8 bases sitting between them. The CDR3 totals 15 residues.

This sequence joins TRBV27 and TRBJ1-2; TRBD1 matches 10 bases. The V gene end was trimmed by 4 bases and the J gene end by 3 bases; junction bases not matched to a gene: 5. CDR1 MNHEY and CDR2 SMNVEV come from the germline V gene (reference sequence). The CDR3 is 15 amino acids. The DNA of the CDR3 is TGTGCCAGCAGTTCAGGGACAGGGGCGTACTATGGCTACACCTTC. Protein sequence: CASSSGTGAYYGYTF.

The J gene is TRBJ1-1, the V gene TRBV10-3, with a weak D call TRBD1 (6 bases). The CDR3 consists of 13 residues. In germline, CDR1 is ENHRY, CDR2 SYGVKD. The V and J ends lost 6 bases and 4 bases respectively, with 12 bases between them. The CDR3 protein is CAISGGQGTEAFF. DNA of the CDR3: TGTGCCATCAGCGGGGGGCAGGGCACTGAAGCTTTCTTT.

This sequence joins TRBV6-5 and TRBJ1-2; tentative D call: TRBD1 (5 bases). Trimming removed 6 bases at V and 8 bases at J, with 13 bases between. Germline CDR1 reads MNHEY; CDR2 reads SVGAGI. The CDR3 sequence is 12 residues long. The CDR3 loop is CASSQGMTGYTF. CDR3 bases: TGTGCCAGCAGCCAGGGCATGACGGGCTACACCTTC.

Here the CDR3 DNA reads TGCAGCGTCCGCGGGGTGGATACGCAGTATTTT. Its translation is CSVRGVDTQYF. This chain uses TRBV29-1 with TRBJ2-3; D might be TRBD2 (6 bases). The V gene's germline CDR1 is SQVTM and CDR2 ANQGSEA. This CDR3 has 11 amino acids. V was clipped by 6 bases and J by 6 bases, with 10 bases between them.

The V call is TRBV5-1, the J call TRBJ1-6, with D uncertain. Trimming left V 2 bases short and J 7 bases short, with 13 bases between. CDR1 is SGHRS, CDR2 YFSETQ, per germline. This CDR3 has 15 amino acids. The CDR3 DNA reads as TGCGCCAGCAGCTTTCGGAGTGAACCAAATTCACCCCTCCACTTT. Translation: CASSFRSEPNSPLHF.

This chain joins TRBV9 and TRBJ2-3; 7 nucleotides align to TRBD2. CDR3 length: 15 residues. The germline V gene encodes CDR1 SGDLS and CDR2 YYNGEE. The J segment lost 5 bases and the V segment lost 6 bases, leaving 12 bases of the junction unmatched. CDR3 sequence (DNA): TGTGCCAGCACCCCATGGGGGACTAAAGGAGATACGCAGTATTTT. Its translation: CASTPWGTKGDTQYF.

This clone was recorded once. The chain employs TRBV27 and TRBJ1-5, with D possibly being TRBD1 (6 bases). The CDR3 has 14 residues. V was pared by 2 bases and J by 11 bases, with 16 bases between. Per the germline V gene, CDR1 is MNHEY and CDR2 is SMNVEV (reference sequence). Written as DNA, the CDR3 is TGTGCCAGCAGTTTAGGGCAGGGGAGTCGAGCCCAGCATTTT. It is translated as CASSLGQGSRAQHF.

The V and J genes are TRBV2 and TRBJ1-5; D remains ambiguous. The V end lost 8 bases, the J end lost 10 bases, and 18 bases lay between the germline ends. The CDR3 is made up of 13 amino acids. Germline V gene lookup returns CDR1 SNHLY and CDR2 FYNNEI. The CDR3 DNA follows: TGTGCCAGCTCGACCGCCTTCGTAGGACCCCAGCATTTT. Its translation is CASSTAFVGPQHF. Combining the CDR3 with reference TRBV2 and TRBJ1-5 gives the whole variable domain EPEVTQTPSHQVTQMGQEVILRCVPISNHLYFYWYRQILGQKVEFLVSFYNNEISEKSEIFDDQFSVERPDGSNFTLKIRSTKLEDSAMYFCASSTAFVGPQHFGDGTRLSIL.